The 29 T cell receptor beta chains listed next were all sequenced from one sample in a study of cytomegalovirus exposure and HLA in healthy donors. PCR was performed using 60 Vbeta and 13 Jbeta primers. Here immunoSEQ multiplex PCR was the method, and the copy in TCRdb shows in-frame clones only, minus some. The profile shows 110,000 or so clones, roughly 80% of them singletons. The sample comprised PBMCs. The receptors were sampled from a middle-aged woman in good health and CMV-seropositive.

The CDR3 sequence is CAISSPGQGVREQYF. CDR3 DNA sequence: TGTGCCATCAGTAGTCCGGGACAGGGGGTTCGAGAGCAGTACTTC. The chain couples TRBV10-3 to TRBJ2-7, with 11 bases lining up with TRBD1. CDR3 size: 15 residues. Germline V gives CDR1 ENHRY, CDR2 SYGVKD. Trimming removed 5 bases from V and 7 bases from J; junction bases left unmatched: 10.

The chain carries TRBV10-3 and TRBJ2-3; 8 bases are a match to TRBD2. Germline-derived CDR1 and CDR2 are ENHRY and SYGVKD. V shed 0 bases and J 3 bases; nucleotides not matched to a gene: 2. CDR3 size: 15 residues. The CDR3 is CAISESERGTDTQYF. The CDR3 DNA is TGTGCCATCAGTGAGTCCGAGCGGGGGACAGATACGCAGTATTTT.

The CDR3 DNA sequence: TGCGCCAGCAGCCCGGACTACAGCCCCTACGAGCAGTACTTC. Protein sequence: CASSPDYSPYEQYF. The chain links TRBV5-1 to TRBJ2-7; maybe TRBD2 (6 bases). Trimming stripped 4 bases from V and 2 bases from J, with 13 bases between. Germline V gene lookup returns CDR1 SGHRS and CDR2 YFSETQ. The CDR3 is made up of 14 amino acids.

The gene calls are TRBV5-5 and TRBJ2-1; 9 nucleotides align to TRBD2. CDR1 is SGHKS, CDR2 YYEKEE, per germline (reference sequence). CDR3 length equals 15 residues. The ends lost 4 bases at V and 5 bases at J; junction bases unmatched: 7. CDR3 loop: CASSTGGGGDNEQFF. The CDR3 nucleotides are TGTGCCAGCAGCACCGGAGGCGGGGGGGACAATGAGCAGTTCTTC.

This clone was seen more than once but under ten times. The chain carries TRBV11-2 and TRBJ2-3, with 11 positions matching TRBD2. CDR1 is SGHAT and CDR2 is FQNNGV in the germline V gene. The V segment lost 4 bases and the J segment 4 bases; nucleotides outside the gene matches: 13. This CDR3 has 18 residues. The CDR3 loop reads CASSSPGSSSGRPDTQYF. The CDR3 region has the DNA TGTGCCAGCAGCTCCCCGGGATCCTCTAGCGGGAGGCCAGATACGCAGTATTTT.

The V and J genes are TRBV10-3 and TRBJ2-1; 8 bases match TRBD2. V shed 1 base and J 4 bases; nucleotides not matched to a gene: 9. The CDR3 runs to 17 residues. Germline assignment: CDR1 ENHRY and CDR2 SYGVKD. The CDR3 DNA sequence: TGTGCCATCAGTGAGTGGGGCGGGGGGACGGAGTACAATGAGCAGTTCTTC. It yields the protein CAISEWGGGTEYNEQFF.

The rearrangement links TRBV5-1 to TRBJ1-1, with 7 bases aligning to TRBD1. V shed 2 bases and J 9 bases; nucleotides not matched to a gene: 13. The CDR3 loop spans 15 amino acids. In germline, CDR1 is SGHRS, CDR2 YFSETQ. DNA for the CDR3: TGCGCCAGCAGCTTAGGGACAGTCCCCGGAAGGAAAGCTTTCTTT. Translation: CASSLGTVPGRKAFF.

V and J are TRBV6-6 and TRBJ1-2, with a weak D call TRBD1 (5 bases). CDR3 size: 16 residues. The V gene lost 0 bases and the J gene lost 4 bases, with 15 bases spanning the gap. Germline lookup yields CDR1 MNHNY and CDR2 SVGAGI (reference sequence). The CDR3 bases are TGTGCCAGCAGTTACTCGTCGGCAGGGTTGAGCTATGGCTACACCTTC. Its translation: CASSYSSAGLSYGYTF.

The sample holds a few counts of this clone. The DNA for the CDR3 is TGTGCCAGCAGCTCAACAGGGTATGGTGACAATCAGCCCCAGCATTTT. This codes for CASSSTGYGDNQPQHF. The chain combines TRBV7-9 with TRBJ1-5; a weak D match, TRBD1 (6 bases). Germline lookup yields CDR1 SEHNR and CDR2 FQNEAQ (reference sequence). Trimming removed 4 bases at V and 3 bases at J, with 16 bases between. This CDR3 has 16 residues.

This chain uses TRBV15 with TRBJ1-2, with a tentative D call TRBD1 (5 bases). Germline loops: CDR1 LNHNV, CDR2 YYDKDF (reference sequence). V lost 0 bases to trimming and J lost 4 bases, with 6 bases between them. The CDR3 runs to 13 residues. In DNA form, the CDR3 reads TGTGCCACCAGCAGAGATAGGGGCTATGGCTACACCTTC. It yields the protein CATSRDRGYGYTF.

This chain links TRBV6-1 with TRBJ2-7, with 9 bases matching TRBD1. The germline V gene has CDR1 MNHNS and CDR2 SASEGT. Trimming took 6 bases from V and 1 from J; bases not matched to a gene: 7. This CDR3 is 15 amino acids long. The CDR3 region is CASSEPGQGSYEQYF. The CDR3 region has the DNA TGTGCCAGCAGCGAACCGGGACAGGGATCCTACGAGCAGTACTTC.

V is TRBV18 and J is TRBJ1-1; the D is unclear. Germline V gives CDR1 KGHSH, CDR2 LQKENI. V dropped 0 bases and J dropped 3 bases, with 5 bases sitting between them. This CDR3 is built from 13 residues. In DNA, the CDR3 is TGTGCCAGCTCACCACCGACTTACACTGAAGCTTTCTTT. Translation: CASSPPTYTEAFF.

The rearrangement links TRBV6-5 to TRBJ1-2, with D possibly TRBD1 on 5 matching bases. The CDR3 is 13 residues long. Germline V CDR1 and CDR2: MNHEY, SVGAGI. V lost 2 bases and J 4 bases, leaving 8 bases between the germline ends. The CDR3 DNA reads as TGTGCCAGCAGTTACCGCGACAGCTATGGCTACACCTTC. This gives the protein CASSYRDSYGYTF.

In its sample, this clone was seen once. The rearrangement uses TRBV19 and TRBJ1-2, with TRBD1 as a possible D gene (6 bases). From germline, CDR1 is LNHDA and CDR2 SQIVND (reference sequence). CDR3 size: 14 residues. Trimming cost V 1 base and J 4 bases, with 10 bases left between them. CDR3 in amino acids: CASSIVRGTYGYTF. For the CDR3, the DNA is TGTGCCAGTAGTATAGTCAGGGGTACCTATGGCTACACCTTC.

The chain carries TRBV4-2 and TRBJ2-1; 10 nucleotides match TRBD2. The CDR3 runs to 19 residues. Germline V gene lookup returns CDR1 LGHNA and CDR2 YNFKEQ. Trimming at V came to 0 bases and at J to 1 base, leaving 9 bases not matched to a gene. CDR3 bases: TGTGCCAGCAGCCAAGAGTTTATGGCTAGCGGGAGATCCTACAATGAGCAGTTCTTC. Encoded protein: CASSQEFMASGRSYNEQFF.

Only a few counts were recorded for this clone. The chain has TRBV2 and TRBJ1-2, with a weak D call TRBD1 (5 bases). Trimming took 4 bases from V and 2 from J, leaving 11 bases between them. The CDR3 is 14 amino acids. Germline V gene sequence: CDR1 SNHLY, CDR2 FYNNEI. The chain's CDR3 is CASSVLRGNYGYTF. The CDR3 nucleotides are TGTGCCAGCAGTGTTTTGCGGGGCAACTATGGCTACACCTTC.

This chain connects TRBV5-6 to TRBJ1-2; D is unresolved. The CDR3 totals 14 residues. The germline V and J ends were trimmed by 1 base and 0 bases, with 7 bases remaining between them. Looked up from germline, CDR1 is SGHDT and CDR2 is YYEEEE. The CDR3 region is CASSLSWPNYGYTF. CDR3 DNA sequence: TGTGCCAGCAGCTTGTCTTGGCCTAACTATGGCTACACCTTC.

The chain is built from TRBV19 and TRBJ1-5; D is unclear. V lost 0 bases and J 1 base, leaving 13 bases between the germline ends. The germline V gene encodes CDR1 LNHDA and CDR2 SQIVND (reference sequence). The CDR3 length is 17 residues. The DNA of the CDR3 is TGTGCCAGTAGTATAGACCCGGGCGGGCGAAGCAATCAGCCCCAGCATTTT. It specifies CASSIDPGGRSNQPQHF. Together with reference TRBV19 and TRBJ1-5, the CDR3 gives the full variable domain: DGGITQSPKYLFRKEGQNVTLSCEQNLNHDAMYWYRQDPGQGLRLIYYSQIVNDFQKGDIAEGYSVSREKKESFPLTVTSAQKNPTAFYLCASSIDPGGRSNQPQHFGDGTRLSIL.

The chain carries TRBV7-9 and TRBJ1-6; 7 bases map to TRBD1. After removal of 7 bases from V and 8 bases from J, the junction contained 8 bases not matched to a gene. This CDR3 is 14 amino acids long. Looked up from germline, CDR1 is SEHNR and CDR2 is FQNEAQ (reference sequence). In nucleotides, the CDR3 is TGTGCCAGCACCCCAGGGGGTGGAGATTCACCCCTCCACTTT. Its protein is CASTPGGGDSPLHF.

Only one count was recorded for this clone. The chain links TRBV7-2 to TRBJ2-7; D is unclear. CDR3 size: 15 residues. V was shortened by 2 bases and J by 5 bases, with 16 bases between the two germline ends. Germline CDR1 SGHTA, CDR2 FQGNSA. CDR3 nucleotide sequence: TGTGCCAGCAGCTTATACGGTATCCCCGAGGACGAGCAGTACTTC. This sequence encodes CASSLYGIPEDEQYF.

The V and J genes are TRBV25-1 and TRBJ1-4; D call uncertain. The CDR3 spans 13 residues. The germline V gene encodes CDR1 MGHDK and CDR2 SYGVNS. V lost 7 bases and J lost 9, with 15 bases in between. As DNA, the CDR3 is TGTGCCAGCACTATGACGGGAGGAAAAAAACTGTTTTTT. This translates into CASTMTGGKKLFF.

V usage is TRBV7-9 and J usage is TRBJ1-3, with D perhaps TRBD1 (5 bases). CDR1 and CDR2 from the germline V gene are SEHNR and FQNEAQ (reference sequence). The CDR3 has 15 residues. V dropped 3 bases and J dropped 0 bases, with 9 bases sitting between them. CDR3 loop: CASSFKGSSGNTIYF. The CDR3 DNA is TGTGCCAGCAGCTTCAAGGGGTCCTCTGGAAACACCATATATTTT.

The J gene is TRBJ1-6, the V gene TRBV2; D is possibly TRBD1 (6 bases). The CDR3 extends over 14 amino acids. The germline CDR1 and CDR2 sequences are SNHLY and FYNNEI. Trimming cost V 7 bases and J 7 bases, with 14 bases left between them. The CDR3 loop is CASTIRGGNSPLHF. CDR3 sequence (DNA): TGTGCCAGCACTATTAGGGGGGGGAATTCACCCCTCCACTTT. The variable domain in full, with the rest retrieved from reference TRBV2 and TRBJ1-6, is EPEVTQTPSHQVTQMGQEVILRCVPISNHLYFYWYRQILGQKVEFLVSFYNNEISEKSEIFDDQFSVERPDGSNFTLKIRSTKLEDSAMYFCASTIRGGNSPLHFGNGTRLTVT.

This chain connects TRBV7-2 to TRBJ1-4; D not certain. Trimming removed 2 bases at V and 0 bases at J, with 10 bases between. Germline CDR1 SGHTA, CDR2 FQGNSA. The CDR3 contains 16 residues. The chain's CDR3 is CASSLRTGATNEKLFF. The CDR3, as DNA: TGTGCCAGCAGCTTAAGGACGGGAGCAACTAATGAAAAACTGTTTTTT.

J is TRBJ2-6 and V is TRBV19; TRBD2 matches 9 bases. The CDR3 covers 17 residues. V lost 6 bases and J lost 0; bases outside the gene matches: 6. From germline, CDR1 is LNHDA and CDR2 SQIVND (reference sequence). CDR3 in amino acids: CASRSQREASGANVLTF. The CDR3 DNA reads as TGTGCCAGTAGATCGCAGCGGGAGGCCTCTGGGGCCAACGTCCTGACTTTC.

This clone has a handful of counts. The chain couples TRBV18 to TRBJ2-6; D call uncertain. There are 17 residues in the CDR3. The ends were cut back, 6 bases at V and 0 bases at J, with 15 bases in the middle. From germline, CDR1 is KGHSH and CDR2 LQKENI. CDR3 loop: CASSSRILSSGANVLTF. The CDR3 nucleotides are TGTGCCAGCTCGTCCAGGATATTAAGCTCTGGGGCCAACGTCCTGACTTTC.

The rearrangement links TRBV28 to TRBJ2-5, with 14 bases identical to TRBD2. Germline V gives CDR1 MDHEN, CDR2 SYDVKM. V trimming: 7 bases; J trimming: 7 bases; junction bases outside the gene matches: 8. CDR3 length equals 15 residues. CDR3 bases: TGTGCCAGCACGGGACTAGCGGGAGATACTTGGACCCAGTACTTC. Residues: CASTGLAGDTWTQYF. The whole variable domain, filled in from reference TRBV28 and TRBJ2-5, reads DVKVTQSSRYLVKRTGEKVFLECVQDMDHENMFWYRQDPGLGLRLIYFSYDVKMKEKGDIPEGYSVSREKKERFSLILESASTNQTSMYLCASTGLAGDTWTQYFGPGTRLLVL.

This clone has only a few counts. The V gene is TRBV5-1, the J gene TRBJ1-1; D perhaps matches TRBD1 (5 bases). CDR1 SGHRS and CDR2 YFSETQ come from the germline V gene. The CDR3 is 15 amino acids. V lost 4 bases and J 1 base, leaving 14 bases between the germline ends. As DNA, the CDR3 is TGCGCCAGCAGCCCAACTCTGGGGGGGAACACTGAAGCTTTCTTT. As protein: CASSPTLGGNTEAFF.

The rearrangement links TRBV6-1 to TRBJ2-1, with 9 nucleotides matching TRBD2. Trimming cost V 6 bases and J 5 bases; bases outside gene matches: 8. CDR3 size: 15 residues. CDR1 is MNHNS and CDR2 is SASEGT in the germline V gene. In DNA, the CDR3 is TGTGCCAGCAGCGCTTGGCGGGGGGGCAACAATGAGCAGTTCTTC. Amino acids: CASSAWRGGNNEQFF.